This T cell receptor beta chain was profiled in a study of radiation and T cells in renal cell carcinoma (dated by TCRdb to the early 2020s). Concerning the study at large: The samples were obtained from a clinical trial, where primary renal cell carcinomas were treated with 15 Gy stereotactic body radiation therapy and then removed by nephrectomy 4 weeks afterward. Across all 50 or so samples, 4,016,671 unique CDR3 nucleotide sequences encoding 2 million to 3 million unique CDR3 amino acid sequences were identified. In total, 50 to 55 samples underwent TCR beta sequencing: 25 or so tumors plus 27 peripheral blood samples. What the authors observed across the whole study: The single-armed trial design could not address effects of radiation dose or scheduling on the TCR repertoire. Because pretreatment tumor biopsies were not available, the baseline intratumoral presence of clonotypes could not be determined. Top tumor clonotypes rose in blood from baseline to 2 weeks post-radiation, then contracted by 4 weeks, suggesting transient expansion of tumor-resident clones. Blood repertoire dynamics were not followed beyond 4 weeks after treatment.

TCR beta libraries were generated from genomic DNA with the immunoSEQ kit, following the manufacturer's recommendations. For library preparation, a first multiplex PCR was performed with proprietary primers, followed by a second PCR in which unique barcodes were added, and bead cleanups were performed after each round. Each sample batch included a kit-provided positive control reaction and a negative control reaction. The final libraries were assessed on an Agilent 4200 TapeStation D1000 ScreenTape, pooled by volume, and quantified by qPCR. Sequencing ran on an Illumina NextSeq500 with a MidOutput 150-cycle cartridge, using 156 Read1 and 15 Index1 cycles with kit custom primers. The pooled library was loaded at 1.0 pM, and approximately 20% PhiX control was spiked in. The paper's processing steps were these. The vendor-processed data were analyzed in R, and a clonotype was defined as all T cells that share the same CDR3 nucleotide sequence. In the clone abundance analyses, frequencies in each sample were normalized to that sample's 10,000 most abundant clones. Public T cell clones, which averaged fewer than five per sample, were removed prior to analysis. Tumor-enriched clonotypes and baseline blood-enriched clonotypes were defined as those with an abundance difference of at least 32-fold between compartments. Clonotypes expanded or contracted between blood time points were identified with a beta-binomial differential abundance model. Tumor-blood repertoire similarity was measured with the Baroni-Urbani and Buser coefficient, and group comparisons used two-tailed Wilcoxon tests in R. Here the immuneACCESS table is served through TCRdb, limited to in-frame sequences with V and J called. Missing clones are a known gap in these copies; in checked studies unresolved V genes cover under half, and the rest lacks a known reason. D and trimming were read from the DNA, whereas the V and J calls and clone size are those reported in that table. The sample yields 95,000 to 150,000 clones; 65% to 85% were counted once. Jointly, the top ten make up 5.8% of the sample.

To note about this clone: The antigen this receptor binds is unknown. Per-base quality was not reported, and no clone a single base away is much larger than it.

This specimen's time point label, per the study, means: blood 2 weeks post-SBRT. Sample treatment or condition, as interpreted from the label and publication: 15 Gy SBRT to primary tumor, nephrectomy 4 weeks later. Serial peripheral blood from radiation-treated patients was sampled at baseline, 2 weeks and 4 weeks after SBRT to track tumor-enriched clonotypes. Renal cell carcinoma with clear cell pathology was present in all patients. Genomic DNA for TCR sequencing was prepared using the QIAamp DNA Blood Mini Kit (Qiagen). Only samples passing all quality control checks were included in the analyses. Counted from cysteine to phenylalanine, this CDR3 has 15 amino acids. The DNA shown is the 45-base CDR3, in frame from base 1. The germline V gene specifies KGHSH as CDR1 and LQKENI as CDR2. V is cut by 2 bases and J by 4 bases, and the space between the germline ends is 13 bases.

The sequence joins TRBV18 to TRBJ2-3, with a weak D call of TRBD1 (6 bases match). The sequencing used blood, collected from a patient whose treatment included radiotherapy and nephrectomy. The receptor comes from a man aged 50-60 years with renal cell carcinoma. The CDR3 has the sequence CASSPFGEGADTQYF. The DNA reads as follows: TGTGCCAGCTCACCATTTGGAGAGGGGGCAGATACGCAGTATTTT.